This T cell receptor beta chain was profiled in a study of blood T cell repertoires in COVID-19. Study as a whole: Spain, Italy and the United States supplied samples that represented acute and convalescent COVID-19. PBMCs, B-cell-depleted T cells, or T cells provided the cDNA or gDNA that made up the material.

This clone was detected only once. Original processing methods: Estimated nucleated cell counts came from reference gene primer amplification. Sequencing used immunoSEQ multiplex PCR; TCRdb keeps in-frame clones, though not all of them. Clone size and the V and J calls come from that table; the DNA yielded D and trimming. The sample has about 74,000 clones, approximately 89% seen once. The CDR3 extends over 16 amino acids. V lost 0 bases and J lost 4; bases outside the gene matches: 8. CDR1 and CDR2 (germline): LNHNV, YYDKDF (reference sequence). This rearrangement joins TRBV15 to TRBJ2-7, with 8 positions matching TRBD1. Material: peripheral blood. The clonotype originates from a man aged 45 to 65 with COVID-19, enrolled during active disease. CDR3 sequence reads: CATSRDSQGVVYEQYF. CDR3 sequence (DNA): TGTGCCACCAGCAGAGATTCACAGGGGGTGGTGTACGAGCAGTACTTC.